The 2 T cell receptor beta chains below come from one sample, sequenced in a study of T cell changes during pregnancy in multiple sclerosis. Repertoires were generated with immunoSEQ multiplex PCR, while TCRdb's copy carries only in-frame clones and drops some. Of about 59,000 clones listed, roughly nine tenths are singletons. Sequenced material: peripheral blood, taken before pregnancy. These receptors all stem from a female donor with multiple sclerosis, enrolled in a pregnancy study.

The V gene is TRBV5-1, the J gene TRBJ1-2; D unclear. This CDR3 spans 14 amino acids. Germline-derived CDR1 and CDR2 are SGHRS and YFSETQ. V lost 0 bases and J 2 bases, leaving 8 bases between the germline ends. The CDR3 nucleotides are TGCGCCAGCAGCTTGGAGGCGGAAAACTATGGCTACACCTTC. Protein product: CASSLEAENYGYTF.

The chain recombines TRBV4-1 with TRBJ1-2; D may be TRBD1 (5 bases). The V end was cut by 0 bases, the J end by 0 bases, with 14 bases between. Looked up from germline, CDR1 is MGHRA and CDR2 is YSYEKL. The CDR3 sequence is 17 residues long. In DNA form, the CDR3 reads TGCGCCAGCAGCCAAGATCCCACAGGCAAAGCTAACTATGGCTACACCTTC. Its protein is CASSQDPTGKANYGYTF.